What follows describes a single T cell receptor (beta chain). Random hexamers were used to reverse transcribe an amount of roughly 0.5 to 1 ug RNA. The CDR3 of TCR beta was amplified by immunoSEQ multiplex PCR across 54 Vbeta and 13 Jbeta. TCRdb independently ran MiXCR on the immunoSEQ multiplex PCR reads; one entry per CDR3 protein. The repertoire holds 330,000 or so distinct CDR3 sequences, almost 85% seen once, with roughly 0.22% in the top ten. The data were obtained in a study of CD8 T cells in Susac syndrome. V lost 0 bases, J lost 7 bases, and 16 bases stayed unmatched. The CDR3 is 20 residues long. Germline lookup yields CDR1 LNHNV and CDR2 YYDKDF (reference sequence).

The source material was CD8+ T cells from PBMCs. The source of this sequence is a human donor with multiple sclerosis. The chain couples TRBV15 to TRBJ2-2, with 11 bases that match TRBD2. CDR3 residues: CATSRDVLAGEFGTYGELFF. In DNA, the CDR3 is TGTGCCACCAGCAGAGACGTACTAGCGGGAGAATTCGGTACTTACGGGGAGCTGTTTTTT. Using reference TRBV15 and TRBJ2-2 for the parts outside the CDR3, the full variable domain is DAMVIQNPRYQVTQFGKPVTLSCSQTLNHNVMYWYQQKSSQAPKLLFHYYDKDFNNEADTPDNFQSRRPNTSFCFLDIRSPGLGDTAMYLCATSRDVLAGEFGTYGELFFGEGSRLTVL.